A selection of T cell receptor beta chains follows, all from one sample in a study of T cells in Graves' hyperthyroidism and ophthalmopathy. MiXCR, run by TCRdb on the multiplex PCR reads, gives a single entry per CDR3 protein. The sample contains around 760,000 distinct CDR3 sequences, just over 35% of which appear only once. Sequencing was carried out using blood. The source of these receptors is a woman aged 40 to 50 with Graves' hyperthyroidism. CDR3s include the opening cysteine and the closing phenylalanine or tryptophan. Fields, in order: V gene, clone size, D gene, J gene, CDR3 protein, CDR3 DNA. The D gene is left open where the match is weak. Clone size, where shown, is once, few, many, or a class for clones that have expanded.

>TRBV20-1|.|TRBD2|TRBJ2-5
CSAMGTSGGGTQYF
TGCAGTGCTATGGGGACTAGCGGGGGGGGGACCCAGTACTTC
>TRBV20-1|many|.|TRBJ1-2
CSAARAAGSYGYTF
TGCAGTGCCGCGAGAGCAGCGGGTAGCTATGGCTACACTTTC
>TRBV6-5|many|.|TRBJ2-7
CASSSPTGTLYEQYF
TGTGCCAGCAGTTCGCCGACCGGGACGCTCTACGAGCAGTACTTC
>TRBV7-9|once|TRBD1|TRBJ2-1
CASSVQGDGNEQFF
TGTGCCAGCAGTGTACAGGGGGACGGAAATGAGCAGTTCTTC
>TRBV7-9|.|TRBD2|TRBJ2-7
CASSSKGLAGGREQYF
TGTGCCAGCAGCTCGAAGGGACTAGCGGGAGGGCGCGAGCAGTACTTC
>TRBV24-1|.|TRBD2|TRBJ2-7
CASSLNNQGLAGAREQYF
TGTGCCAGCTCACTGAACAATCAAGGACTAGCGGGAGCTAGGGAGCAGTACTTC
>TRBV12-3/TRBV12-4|few|.|TRBJ1-2
CASSLAGAGYGYTF
TGTGCCAGCAGTTTGGCAGGGGCGGGCTATGGCTACACCTTC
>TRBV20-1|.|TRBD2|TRBJ2-3
CSADYSGGAQYF
TGCAGTGCTGACTATAGCGGGGGGGCCCAGTATTTT
>TRBV25-1|.|TRBD2|TRBJ2-5
CASSELGGLAGGPQETQYF
TGTGCCAGCAGTGAATTGGGTGGGCTAGCGGGAGGCCCTCAAGAGACCCAGTACTTC
>TRBV10-3|.|.|TRBJ1-2
CAISVPPPGTGYGYTF
TGTGCCATCAGTGTCCCTCCACCCGGGACGGGCTATGGCTACACCTTC
>TRBV7-9|many|.|TRBJ1-1
CACTNTEAFF
TGTGCCTGCACAAACACTGAAGCTTTCTTT
>TRBV7-9|.|.|TRBJ1-1
CASSLEGGPVDTEAFF
TGTGCCAGCAGCTTAGAGGGGGGGCCAGTGGACACTGAAGCTTTCTTT
>TRBV19|.|.|TRBJ2-7
CASADGQGTYEQYF
TGTGCCAGCGCAGATGGTCAAGGAACCTACGAGCAGTACTTC
>TRBV3-1|.|.|TRBJ1-1
CASSQVDSYTEAFF
TGTGCCAGCAGCCAAGTAGACAGTTACACTGAAGCTTTCTTT
>TRBV10-1|once|.|TRBJ1-6
CASSLQGQGNPPLHF
TGTGCCAGCAGCTTACAGGGTCAGGGAAATCCACCCCTCCACTTT
>TRBV9|few|.|TRBJ2-7
CASSNIQGSGEQYF
TGTGCCAGCAGCAATATCCAGGGTTCGGGGGAGCAGTACTTC
>TRBV25-1|many|TRBD1|TRBJ2-5
CASSDPRKDRGGTQYF
TGTGCCAGCAGTGATCCACGGAAAGACAGGGGAGGGACCCAGTACTTC
>TRBV10-3|many|.|TRBJ1-3
CALRENSGNTIYF
TGTGCCTTACGGGAAAATTCCGGAAACACCATATATTTT
>TRBV6-6|few|.|TRBJ1-1
CASWDGPNTEAFF
TGTGCCAGCTGGGACGGACCCAACACTGAAGCTTTCTTT
>TRBV7-9|many|TRBD1|TRBJ1-2
CASSLDRQGARGYTF
TGTGCCAGCAGCTTGGATCGACAGGGGGCGCGGGGCTACACCTTC
>TRBV20-1|many|.|TRBJ1-6
CSATFPSSNSPLHF
TGCAGTGCCACTTTTCCTTCTTCGAATTCACCCCTCCACTTT
>TRBV25-1|.|.|TRBJ1-6
CASGEQGGSPLHF
TGTGCCAGCGGTGAACAGGGTGGTTCACCCCTCCACTTT
>TRBV7-2|many|.|TRBJ1-2
CASSARSGGTEGYTF
TGTGCCAGCAGCGCCCGGTCGGGGGGCACGGAGGGCTACACCTTC
>TRBV12-3/TRBV12-4|few|.|TRBJ1-5
CASSLTTSNQPQHF
TGTGCCAGCAGTTTGACGACAAGCAATCAGCCCCAGCATTTT
>TRBV20-1|.|.|TRBJ1-1
CSASSPGRLNTEAFF
TGCAGTGCTAGTTCCCCGGGACGGTTGAACACTGAAGCTTTCTTT
>TRBV7-9|many|TRBD1|TRBJ1-2
CASSLLGQGIYGYTF
TGTGCCAGCAGCCTTCTGGGACAGGGGATCTATGGCTACACCTTC
>TRBV13|.|.|TRBJ1-5
CASSLGGFGNQPQHF
TGTGCCAGCAGTTTAGGGGGGTTCGGCAATCAGCCCCAGCATTTT
>TRBV4-3|.|.|TRBJ1-2
CASSQAGTRGYGYTF
TGCGCCAGCAGCCAAGCGGGGACACGGGGCTATGGCTACACCTTC
>TRBV29-1|few|TRBD1|TRBJ1-2
CSVEDRTGEVWYGYTF
TGCAGCGTTGAAGATCGGACAGGGGAAGTTTGGTATGGCTACACCTTC
>TRBV29-1|.|.|TRBJ2-5
CSVGGREGAVETQYF
TGCAGCGTTGGGGGTCGAGAAGGGGCGGTTGAGACCCAGTACTTC
>TRBV7-8|.|.|TRBJ2-7
CASSLNPWGATHEQYF
TGTGCCAGCAGCTTAAACCCCTGGGGGGCAACCCACGAGCAGTACTTC